This T cell receptor (beta chain) stems from a study of OX40 agonist ivuxolimab in advanced cancers. The study, taken as a whole, reports: CD4+ T cells averaged fewer expanded clones than CD8+ T cells.

About this clone: As yet, its antigen is unknown.

Germline V lookup: CDR1 MNHEY, CDR2 SVGAGI. Trimming cost V 8 bases and J 5 bases, with 9 bases left between them. This CDR3 is 11 amino acids long. Assay used: immunoSEQ multiplex PCR; TCRdb lists only in-frame clones, some missing. The table shows tens of thousands of clones, with around 87% occurring only once. Patients were excluded for autoimmune disease history or systemic immunosuppression. This receptor was identified in an adult with an advanced solid tumor such as melanoma, head and neck, liver or kidney cancer. The chain joins TRBV6-5 to TRBJ1-2; D gene uncertain. Sequences were derived from CD4+ or CD8+ T cells sorted from blood, sampled in a trial of the OX40 agonist ivuxolimab. The CDR3 loop reads CASGSQYGYTF. CDR3 sequence (DNA): TGTGCCAGCGGTAGTCAATATGGCTACACCTTC.